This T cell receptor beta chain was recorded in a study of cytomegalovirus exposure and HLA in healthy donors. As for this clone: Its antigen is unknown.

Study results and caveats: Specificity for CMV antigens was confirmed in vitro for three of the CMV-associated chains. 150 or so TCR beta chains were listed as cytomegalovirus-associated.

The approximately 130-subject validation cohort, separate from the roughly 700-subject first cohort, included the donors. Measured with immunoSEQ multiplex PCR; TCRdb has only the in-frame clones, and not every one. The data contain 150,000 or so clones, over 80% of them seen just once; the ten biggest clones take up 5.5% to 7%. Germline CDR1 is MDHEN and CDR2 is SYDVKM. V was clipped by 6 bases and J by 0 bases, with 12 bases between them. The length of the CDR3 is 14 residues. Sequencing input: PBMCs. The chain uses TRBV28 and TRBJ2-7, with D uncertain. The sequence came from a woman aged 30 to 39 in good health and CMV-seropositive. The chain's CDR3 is CASSPLGYSYEQYF. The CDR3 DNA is TGTGCCAGCAGCCCTTTGGGCTACTCCTACGAGCAGTACTTC.